The present T cell receptor (beta chain) was sequenced within a study of naive and memory T cell subsets. Study conclusions and caveats: TCR counts from RNA may reflect activation-linked expression changes. Naive repertoires, especially CD8, held a few larger clonotypes, possibly memory cells re-expressing CD45RA.

Germline V gene sequence: CDR1 SGHNT, CDR2 YYREEE (reference sequence). Trimming took 0 bases from V and 2 from J, leaving 11 bases between them. The CDR3 covers 15 residues. Both TRBC1 and TRBC2 were covered by a beta constant-region primer of two equimolar oligonucleotides. The ligated cDNA underwent four PCR rounds using SP2 and nested alpha and beta constant-region primers. TCRdb reprocessed the UMI-ligation and nested PCR reads with MiXCR, giving one entry per CDR3 protein. The table includes approximately 150,000 distinct CDR3 sequences, roughly 23% detected once. This clonotype was detected ten times or more. Antigen: not known. From the second PCR step, alpha and beta chains were amplified apart. CMV status came from CD4+ IFNgamma after overnight CMV lysate stimulation. Cells stained for CD3, CD4, CD8, CD45RA and CD27 were sorted into four subsets.

The chain uses TRBV5-4 and TRBJ2-5, with a possible D match to TRBD2 (7 bases). Specimen: naive CD4+ T cells from blood. The receptor comes from a human donor in good health. CDR3 DNA sequence: TGTGCCAGCAGCTTGGTGGGAGGGGGTCAAGAGACCCAGTACTTC. This encodes CASSLVGGGQETQYF.